The present entry profiles one T cell receptor beta chain with its context. The data were taken from a study of blood T cell repertoires in COVID-19. Study in general: Material from acute and convalescent COVID-19 was sourced from the United States, Italy and Spain. PBMCs, B-cell-depleted T cells, or T cells provided the cDNA or gDNA that made up the material.

Original processing notes: Cell counts per sample came from amplifying reference gene primers. Assay: immunoSEQ multiplex PCR; the TCRdb copy retains only in-frame clones and omits some. D and trimming were read from the DNA, whereas the V and J calls and clone size are those reported in that table. In the table there are some 160,000 clones, 80% of which are singletons. Per germline, CDR1 DFQATT and CDR2 SNEGSKA (reference sequence). V lost 7 bases to trimming and J lost 6 bases, with 12 bases between them. CDR3 length equals 11 residues. This clonotype was sampled from an older man with active or convalescent COVID-19. This rearrangement joins TRBV20-1 to TRBJ1-1; no clear D gene. Material: peripheral blood. CDR3 region: CSVQPEPEAFF. CDR3 coding DNA: TGCAGTGTTCAACCGGAGCCTGAAGCTTTCTTT.